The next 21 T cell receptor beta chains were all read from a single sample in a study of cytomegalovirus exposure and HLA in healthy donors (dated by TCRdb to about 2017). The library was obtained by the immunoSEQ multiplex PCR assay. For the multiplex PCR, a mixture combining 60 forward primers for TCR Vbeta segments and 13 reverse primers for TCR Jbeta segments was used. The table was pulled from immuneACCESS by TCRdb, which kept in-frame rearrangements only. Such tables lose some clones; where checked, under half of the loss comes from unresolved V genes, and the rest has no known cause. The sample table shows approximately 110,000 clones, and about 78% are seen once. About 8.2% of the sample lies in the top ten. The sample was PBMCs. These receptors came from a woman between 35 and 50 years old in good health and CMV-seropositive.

The CDR3 reads CASSPDGNSGNTIYF. CDR3 bases: TGTGCCAGCAGTCCAGACGGGAACTCTGGAAACACCATATATTTT. The genes are TRBV6-4 and TRBJ1-3; no definite D call. V shed 5 bases and J shed 0 bases, with 11 bases lying between them. The CDR3 loop spans 15 amino acids. Germline values: CDR1 MRHNA, CDR2 SNTAGT.

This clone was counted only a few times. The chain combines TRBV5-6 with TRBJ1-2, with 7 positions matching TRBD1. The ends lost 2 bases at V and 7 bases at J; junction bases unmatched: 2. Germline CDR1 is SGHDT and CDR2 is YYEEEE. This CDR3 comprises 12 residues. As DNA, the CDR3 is TGTGCCAGCAGCTTACAGGGGAGTGGCTACACCTTC. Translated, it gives CASSLQGSGYTF.

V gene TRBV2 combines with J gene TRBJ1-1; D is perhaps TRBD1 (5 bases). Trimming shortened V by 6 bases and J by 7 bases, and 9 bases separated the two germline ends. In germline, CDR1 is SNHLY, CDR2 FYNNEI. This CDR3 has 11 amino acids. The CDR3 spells CASRGLGEAFF. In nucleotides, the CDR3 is TGTGCCAGCAGGGGGCTAGGTGAAGCTTTCTTT.

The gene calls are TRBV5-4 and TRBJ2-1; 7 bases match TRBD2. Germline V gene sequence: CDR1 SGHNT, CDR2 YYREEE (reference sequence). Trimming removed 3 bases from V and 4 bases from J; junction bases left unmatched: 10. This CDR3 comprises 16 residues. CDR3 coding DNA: TGTGCCAGCAGCTACAGTGGGGGGGAGGTATACAATGAGCAGTTCTTC. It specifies CASSYSGGEVYNEQFF.

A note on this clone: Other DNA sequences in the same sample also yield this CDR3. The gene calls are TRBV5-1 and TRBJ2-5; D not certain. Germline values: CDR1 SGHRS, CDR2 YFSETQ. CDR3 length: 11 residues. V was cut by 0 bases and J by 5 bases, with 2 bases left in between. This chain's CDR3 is CASSLAETQYF. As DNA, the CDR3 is TGCGCCAGCAGCTTGGCGGAGACCCAGTACTTC.

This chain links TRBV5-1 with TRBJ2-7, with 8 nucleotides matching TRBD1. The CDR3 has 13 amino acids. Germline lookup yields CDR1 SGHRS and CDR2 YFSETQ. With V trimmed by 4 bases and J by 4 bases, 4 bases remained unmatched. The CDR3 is CASSAGQGYEQYF. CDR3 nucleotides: TGCGCCAGCAGCGCCGGACAGGGTTACGAGCAGTACTTC.

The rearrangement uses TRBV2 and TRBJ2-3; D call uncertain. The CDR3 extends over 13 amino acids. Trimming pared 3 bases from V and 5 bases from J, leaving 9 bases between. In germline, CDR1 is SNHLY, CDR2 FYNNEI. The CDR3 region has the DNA TGTGCCAGCAGTGACTCCCTAGGAGATACGCAGTATTTT. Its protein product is CASSDSLGDTQYF.

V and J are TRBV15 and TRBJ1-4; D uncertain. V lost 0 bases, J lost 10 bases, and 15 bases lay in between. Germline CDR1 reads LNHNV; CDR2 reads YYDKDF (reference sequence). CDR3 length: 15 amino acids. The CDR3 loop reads CATSRDSYSEAKLFF. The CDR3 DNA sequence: TGTGCCACCAGCAGAGATAGTTATAGCGAGGCAAAACTGTTTTTT.

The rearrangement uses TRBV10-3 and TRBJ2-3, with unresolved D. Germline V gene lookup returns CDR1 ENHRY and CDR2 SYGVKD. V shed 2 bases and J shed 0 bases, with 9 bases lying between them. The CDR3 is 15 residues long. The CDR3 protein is CAISEMTSSTDTQYF. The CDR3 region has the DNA TGTGCCATCAGTGAGATGACTTCTAGCACAGATACGCAGTATTTT.

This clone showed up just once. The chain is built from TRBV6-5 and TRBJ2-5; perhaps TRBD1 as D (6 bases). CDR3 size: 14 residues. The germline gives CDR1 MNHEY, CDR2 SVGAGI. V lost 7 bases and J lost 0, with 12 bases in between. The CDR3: CASKQGSDQETQYF. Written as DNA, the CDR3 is TGTGCCAGCAAACAGGGATCGGACCAAGAGACCCAGTACTTC.

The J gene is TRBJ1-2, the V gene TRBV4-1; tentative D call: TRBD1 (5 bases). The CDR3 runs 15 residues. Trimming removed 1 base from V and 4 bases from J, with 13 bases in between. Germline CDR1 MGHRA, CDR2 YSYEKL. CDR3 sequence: CASSQVIRQLYGYTF. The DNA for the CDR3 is TGCGCCAGCAGCCAAGTCATTCGACAGCTCTATGGCTACACCTTC.

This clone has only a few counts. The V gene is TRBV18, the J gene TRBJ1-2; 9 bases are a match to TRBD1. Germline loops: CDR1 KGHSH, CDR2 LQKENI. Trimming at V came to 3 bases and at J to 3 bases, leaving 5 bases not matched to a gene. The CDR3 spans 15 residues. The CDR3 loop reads CASSPSDRGDYGYTF. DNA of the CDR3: TGTGCCAGCTCACCGTCGGACAGGGGCGACTATGGCTACACCTTC.

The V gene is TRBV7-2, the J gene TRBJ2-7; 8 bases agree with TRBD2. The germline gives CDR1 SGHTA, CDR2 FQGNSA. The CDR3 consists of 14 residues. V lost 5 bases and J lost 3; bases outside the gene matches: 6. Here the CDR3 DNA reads TGTGCCAGCAGCCCCGGGGGGGACTTCTACGAGCAGTACTTC. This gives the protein CASSPGGDFYEQYF.

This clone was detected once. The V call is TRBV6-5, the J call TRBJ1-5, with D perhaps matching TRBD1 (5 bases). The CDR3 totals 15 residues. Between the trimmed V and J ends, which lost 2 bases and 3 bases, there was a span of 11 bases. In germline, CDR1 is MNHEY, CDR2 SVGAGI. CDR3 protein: CASSYGSGLNQPQHF. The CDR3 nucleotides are TGTGCCAGCAGTTACGGCTCAGGGCTCAATCAGCCCCAGCATTTT.

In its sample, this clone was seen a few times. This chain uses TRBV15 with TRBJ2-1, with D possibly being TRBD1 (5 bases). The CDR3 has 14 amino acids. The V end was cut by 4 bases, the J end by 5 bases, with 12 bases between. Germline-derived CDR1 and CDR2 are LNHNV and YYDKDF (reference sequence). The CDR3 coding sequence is TGTGCCACCAGCATAGGGGTAAGAAACAATGAGCAGTTCTTC. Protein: CATSIGVRNNEQFF.

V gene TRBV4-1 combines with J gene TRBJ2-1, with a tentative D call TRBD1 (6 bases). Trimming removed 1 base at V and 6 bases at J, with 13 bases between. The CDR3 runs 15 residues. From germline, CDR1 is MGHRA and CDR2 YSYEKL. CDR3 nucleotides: TGCGCCAGCAGCCAAGCCCTCGAGGGGGTCAATGAGCAGTTCTTC. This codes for CASSQALEGVNEQFF.

The CDR3 protein is CASSPGRDEQYF. Here the CDR3 DNA reads TGCGCCAGCAGCCCCGGGAGGGACGAGCAGTACTTC. The rearrangement uses TRBV5-1 and TRBJ2-7; TRBD2 matches at 8 bases. Germline trimming cut 4 bases from V and 5 bases from J; bases unmatched to any gene: 2. Per germline, CDR1 SGHRS and CDR2 YFSETQ. This CDR3 has 12 residues. The entire variable domain, with the rest obtained from reference TRBV5-1 and TRBJ2-7, is as follows: KAGVTQTPRYLIKTRGQQVTLSCSPISGHRSVSWYQQTPGQGLQFLFEYFSETQRNKGNFPGRFSGRQFSNSRSEMNVSTLELGDSALYLCASSPGRDEQYFGPGTRLTVT.

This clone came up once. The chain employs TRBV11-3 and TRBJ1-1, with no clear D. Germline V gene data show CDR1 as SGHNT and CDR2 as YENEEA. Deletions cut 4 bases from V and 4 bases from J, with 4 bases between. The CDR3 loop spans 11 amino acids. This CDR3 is CASSSGTEAFF. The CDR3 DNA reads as TGTGCCAGCAGCTCGGGCACTGAAGCTTTCTTT. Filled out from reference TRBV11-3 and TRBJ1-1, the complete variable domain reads EAGVVQSPRYKIIEKKQPVAFWCNPISGHNTLYWYLQNLGQGPELLIRYENEEAVDDSQLPKDRFSAERLKGVDSTLKIQPAELGDSAVYLCASSSGTEAFFGQGTRLTVV.

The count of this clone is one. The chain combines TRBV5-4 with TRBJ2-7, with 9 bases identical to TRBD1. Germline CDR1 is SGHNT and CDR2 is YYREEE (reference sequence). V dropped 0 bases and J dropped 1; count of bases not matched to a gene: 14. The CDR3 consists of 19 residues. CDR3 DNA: TGTGCCAGCAGCTTGGGACCCAACTCCGGGACAGGGATGTCCTACGAGCAGTACTTC. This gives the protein CASSLGPNSGTGMSYEQYF. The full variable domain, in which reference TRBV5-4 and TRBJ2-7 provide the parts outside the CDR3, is ETGVTQSPTHLIKTRGQQVTLRCSSQSGHNTVSWYQQALGQGPQFIFQYYREEENGRGNFPPRFSGLQFPNYSSELNVNALELDDSALYLCASSLGPNSGTGMSYEQYFGPGTRLTVT.

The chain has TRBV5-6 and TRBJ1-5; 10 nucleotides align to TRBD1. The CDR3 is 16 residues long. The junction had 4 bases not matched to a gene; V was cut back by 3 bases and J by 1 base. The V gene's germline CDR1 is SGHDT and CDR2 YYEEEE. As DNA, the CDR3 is TGTGCCAGCAGCTGGATGGGACAGGGGAGCAATCAGCCCCAGCATTTT. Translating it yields CASSWMGQGSNQPQHF.

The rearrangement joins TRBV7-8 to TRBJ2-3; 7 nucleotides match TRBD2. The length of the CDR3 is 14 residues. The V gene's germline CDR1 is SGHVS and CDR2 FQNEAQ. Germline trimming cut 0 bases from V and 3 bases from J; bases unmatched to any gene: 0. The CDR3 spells CASSLAGGTDTQYF. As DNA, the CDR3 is TGTGCCAGCAGCTTAGCGGGGGGGACAGATACGCAGTATTTT.